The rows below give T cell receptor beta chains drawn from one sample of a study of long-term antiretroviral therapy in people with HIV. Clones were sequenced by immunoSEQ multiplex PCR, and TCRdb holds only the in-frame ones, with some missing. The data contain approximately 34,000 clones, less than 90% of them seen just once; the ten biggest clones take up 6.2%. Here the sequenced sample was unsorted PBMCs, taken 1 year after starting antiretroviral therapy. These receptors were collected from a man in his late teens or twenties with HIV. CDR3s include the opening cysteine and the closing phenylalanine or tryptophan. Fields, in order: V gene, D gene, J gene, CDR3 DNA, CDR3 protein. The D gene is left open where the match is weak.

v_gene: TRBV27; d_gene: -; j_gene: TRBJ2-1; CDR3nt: TGTGCCAGCAGTTTATCGGCGCGAAATGAGCAGTTCTTC; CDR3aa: CASSLSARNEQFF
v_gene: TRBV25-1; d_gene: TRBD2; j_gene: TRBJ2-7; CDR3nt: TGTGCCAGCAGTGAGGCGACTAGCGGGACCGCAAACGAGCAGTACTTC; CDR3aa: CASSEATSGTANEQYF
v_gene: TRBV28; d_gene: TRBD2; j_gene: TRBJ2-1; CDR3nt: TGTGCCAGCGGGCCAGCGGGACCGTACAATGAGCAGTTCTTC; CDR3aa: CASGPAGPYNEQFF
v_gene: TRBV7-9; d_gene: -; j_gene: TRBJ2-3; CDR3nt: TGTGCCAGCAGCCAGAGGGGGACCCTCCAAACGTCAGATACGCAGTATTTT; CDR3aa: CASSQRGTLQTSDTQYF
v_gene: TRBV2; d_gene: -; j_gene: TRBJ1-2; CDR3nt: TGTGCCAGCAGTGAAGCGGGGGAGGAGTACTATGGCTACACCTTC; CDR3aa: CASSEAGEEYYGYTF
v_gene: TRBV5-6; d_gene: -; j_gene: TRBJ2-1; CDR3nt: TGTGCCAGCAGCTTAGACGGGGGCGTCCACAATGAGCAGTTCTTC; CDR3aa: CASSLDGGVHNEQFF
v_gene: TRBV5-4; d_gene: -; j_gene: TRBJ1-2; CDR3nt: TGTGCCAGCAGCCCCCGGCCCCCCCAGGGGAGGGATGGCTACACCTTC; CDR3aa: CASSPRPPQGRDGYTF
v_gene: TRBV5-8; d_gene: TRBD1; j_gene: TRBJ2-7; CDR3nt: TGTGCCAGCAGCTTGGTGCGGACAGGATCCTACGAGCAGTACTTC; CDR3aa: CASSLVRTGSYEQYF
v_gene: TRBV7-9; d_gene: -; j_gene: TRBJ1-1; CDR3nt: TGTGCCAGCAGCCCGACAGTGAACACTGAAGCTTTCTTT; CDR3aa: CASSPTVNTEAFF
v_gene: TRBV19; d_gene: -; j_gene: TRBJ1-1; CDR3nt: TGTGCCAGTTGGGGGAGGACCACTGAAGCTTTCTTT; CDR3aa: CASWGRTTEAFF
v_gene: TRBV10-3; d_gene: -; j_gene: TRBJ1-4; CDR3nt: TGTGCCATCAGTGAGAGGGAAGGGCCGGGGGAAAAACTGTTTTTT; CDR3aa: CAISEREGPGEKLFF
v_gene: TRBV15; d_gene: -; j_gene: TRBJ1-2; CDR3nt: TGTGCCACCAGCAGAGAAGGGCGAGGAGGGGTGGATGGCTACACCTTC; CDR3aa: CATSREGRGGVDGYTF
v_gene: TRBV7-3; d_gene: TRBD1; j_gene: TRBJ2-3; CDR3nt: TGTGCCAGCAGCTACATCGGACAGGCCGACCCAGATACGCAGTATTTT; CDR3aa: CASSYIGQADPDTQYF
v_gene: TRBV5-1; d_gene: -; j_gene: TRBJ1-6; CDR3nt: TGCGCCAGCAGCACCCCAGGGGAGAGGGGTTCACCCCTCCACTTT; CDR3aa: CASSTPGERGSPLHF
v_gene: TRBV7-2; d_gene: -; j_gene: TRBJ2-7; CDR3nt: TGTGCCAGCAGCTCCCGTCGGGACGAGCAGTACTTC; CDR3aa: CASSSRRDEQYF